This T cell receptor (beta chain) originates from a study of blood T cell repertoires in COVID-19. Background on the study: COVID-19 samples collected from the United States, Italy and Spain covered acute and convalescent phases.

It was during active infection that Seattle patients were enrolled and then longitudinally followed. V gave up 1 base and J gave up 4 bases, with 10 bases separating them. Germline CDR1 is SGHTA and CDR2 is FQGNSA. The CDR3 is 15 residues long. The table lists this clone with a count of one. TCRdb's table, derived via immunoSEQ multiplex PCR, lists solely in-frame clones and lacks some. Here the sample spans 110,000 or so clones, roughly 85% being singletons. The TCR originated in a woman aged 60-70 years with COVID-19, enrolled during active disease. Sequencing was carried out using peripheral blood. This chain joins TRBV7-2 and TRBJ1-4; TRBD1 is a possible D gene (6 bases). CDR3 loop: CASSLVGTRNEKLFF. The CDR3 DNA reads as TGTGCCAGCAGCTTAGTCGGGACACGTAATGAAAAACTGTTTTTT.